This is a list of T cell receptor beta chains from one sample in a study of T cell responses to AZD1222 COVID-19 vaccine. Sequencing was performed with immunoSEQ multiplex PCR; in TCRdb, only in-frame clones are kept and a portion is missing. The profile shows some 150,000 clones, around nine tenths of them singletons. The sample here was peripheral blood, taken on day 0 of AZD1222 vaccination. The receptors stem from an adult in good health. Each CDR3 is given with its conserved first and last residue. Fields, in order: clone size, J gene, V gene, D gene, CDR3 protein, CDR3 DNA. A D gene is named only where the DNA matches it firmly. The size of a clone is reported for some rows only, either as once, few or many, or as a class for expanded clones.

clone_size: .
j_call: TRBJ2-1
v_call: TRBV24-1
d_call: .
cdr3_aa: CATGPSGGPYNEQFF
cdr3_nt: TGTGCCACCGGCCCCAGTGGGGGCCCCTACAATGAGCAGTTCTTC

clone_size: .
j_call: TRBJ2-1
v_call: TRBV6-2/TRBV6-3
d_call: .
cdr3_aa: CASSYRTRIGEEQFF
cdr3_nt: TGTGCCAGCAGTTATCGGACAAGGATCGGAGAGGAGCAGTTCTTC

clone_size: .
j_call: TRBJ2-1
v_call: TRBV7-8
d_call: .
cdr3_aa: CASSLTGSTRNEQFF
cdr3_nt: TGTGCCAGCAGCTTAACCGGGAGTACCAGGAATGAGCAGTTCTTC

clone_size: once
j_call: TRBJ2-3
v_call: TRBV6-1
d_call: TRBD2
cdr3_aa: CASSETLAGGTDTQYF
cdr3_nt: TGTGCCAGCAGTGAAACCCTAGCGGGAGGAACAGATACGCAGTATTTT

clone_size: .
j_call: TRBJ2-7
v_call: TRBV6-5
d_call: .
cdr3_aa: CASTEKGGDSYEQYF
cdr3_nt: TGTGCCAGCACCGAAAAGGGGGGCGACAGCTACGAGCAGTACTTC

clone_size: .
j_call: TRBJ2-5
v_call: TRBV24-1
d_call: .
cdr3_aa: CATSDPSKETQYF
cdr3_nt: TGTGCCACCAGTGACCCCTCTAAAGAGACCCAGTACTTC

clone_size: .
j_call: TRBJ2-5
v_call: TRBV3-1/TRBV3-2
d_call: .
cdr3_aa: CASSQGFGAELQETQYF
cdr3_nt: TGTGCCAGCAGCCAAGGGTTCGGAGCGGAGTTACAAGAGACCCAGTACTTC

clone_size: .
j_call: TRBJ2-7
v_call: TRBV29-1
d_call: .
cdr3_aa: CSVVTGYEQYF
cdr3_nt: TGCAGCGTTGTTACCGGGTACGAGCAGTACTTC

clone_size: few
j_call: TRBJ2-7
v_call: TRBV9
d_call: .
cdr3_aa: CASSVAQGNYDEQYF
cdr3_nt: TGTGCCAGCAGCGTAGCTCAAGGAAATTATGACGAGCAGTACTTC

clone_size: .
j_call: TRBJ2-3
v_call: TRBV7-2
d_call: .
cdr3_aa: CASSQVGRSTDTQYF
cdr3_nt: TGTGCCAGCAGCCAAGTCGGCAGGAGCACAGATACGCAGTATTTT

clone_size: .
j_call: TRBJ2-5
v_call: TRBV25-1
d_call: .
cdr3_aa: CASSDAGQTGPAYF
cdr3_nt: TGTGCCAGCAGTGACGCCGGACAGACAGGACCAGCTTACTTC

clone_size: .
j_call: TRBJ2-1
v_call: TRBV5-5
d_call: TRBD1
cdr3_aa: CASSPDRVSYNEQFF
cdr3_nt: TGTGCCAGCAGTCCGGACAGGGTATCCTACAATGAGCAGTTCTTC

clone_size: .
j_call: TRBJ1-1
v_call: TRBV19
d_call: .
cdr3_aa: CASSIGGGPVTEAFF
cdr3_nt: TGTGCCAGTAGTATAGGAGGCGGGCCTGTCACTGAAGCTTTCTTT

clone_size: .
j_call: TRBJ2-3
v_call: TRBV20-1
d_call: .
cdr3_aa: CSAEGTDTQYF
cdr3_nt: TGCAGTGCTGAGGGTACAGATACGCAGTATTTT

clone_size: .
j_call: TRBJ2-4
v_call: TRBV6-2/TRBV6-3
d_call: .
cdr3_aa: CASSYTQILDIQYF
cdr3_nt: TGTGCCAGCAGTTACACACAAATACTCGACATTCAGTACTTC

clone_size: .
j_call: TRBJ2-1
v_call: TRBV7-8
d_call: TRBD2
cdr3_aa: CASSTRASGSLTYNEQFF
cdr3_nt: TGTGCCAGCAGCACCAGGGCTAGCGGGAGCCTTACCTACAATGAGCAGTTCTTC

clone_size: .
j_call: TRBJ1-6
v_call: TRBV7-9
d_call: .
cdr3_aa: CASSSDGLNSPLHF
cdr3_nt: TGTGCCAGCAGCTCCGACGGGCTTAATTCACCCCTCCACTTT

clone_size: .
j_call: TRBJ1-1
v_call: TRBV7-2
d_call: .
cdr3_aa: CASSADRNTEAFF
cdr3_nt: TGTGCCAGCAGCGCGGACAGGAACACTGAAGCTTTCTTT

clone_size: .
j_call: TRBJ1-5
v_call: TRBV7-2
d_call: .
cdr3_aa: CVSSDGTSYSNQPQHF
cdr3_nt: TGTGTCAGCAGCGACGGGACATCGTATAGCAATCAGCCCCAGCATTTT

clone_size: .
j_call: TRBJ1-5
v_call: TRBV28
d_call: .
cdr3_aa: CASSLGGDLPRPQHF
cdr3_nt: TGTGCCAGCAGTTTAGGGGGGGATCTACCCCGGCCCCAGCATTTT

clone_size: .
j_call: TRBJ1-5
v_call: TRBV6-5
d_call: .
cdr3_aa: CASSLTGHRPQHF
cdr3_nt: TGTGCCAGCAGTTTGACAGGCCACCGGCCCCAGCATTTT

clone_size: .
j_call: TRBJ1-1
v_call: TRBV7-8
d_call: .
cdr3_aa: CASSPAGTGTEAFF
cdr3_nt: TGTGCCAGCAGCCCCGCGGGGACTGGCACTGAAGCTTTCTTT

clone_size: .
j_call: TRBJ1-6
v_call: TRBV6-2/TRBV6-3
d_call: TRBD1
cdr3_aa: CASSYAHPGQRGSPLHF
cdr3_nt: TGTGCCAGCAGTTACGCCCACCCGGGACAGCGGGGTTCACCCCTCCACTTT

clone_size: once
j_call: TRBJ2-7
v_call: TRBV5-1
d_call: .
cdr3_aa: CASSKPGTNEQYF
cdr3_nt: TGCGCCAGCAGCAAGCCCGGGACCAACGAGCAGTACTTC

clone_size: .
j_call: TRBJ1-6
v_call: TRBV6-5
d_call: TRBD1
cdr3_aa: CASSFGTVNSPLHF
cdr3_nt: TGTGCCAGCAGTTTCGGGACAGTTAATTCACCCCTCCACTTT

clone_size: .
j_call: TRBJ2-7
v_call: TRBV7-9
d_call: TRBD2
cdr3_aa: CASSFGLAGAREQYF
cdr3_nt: TGTGCCAGCAGCTTCGGACTAGCGGGAGCGAGGGAGCAGTACTTC

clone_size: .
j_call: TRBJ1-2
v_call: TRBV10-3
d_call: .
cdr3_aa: CAISESTGRSAETNYGYTF
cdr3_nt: TGTGCCATCAGTGAGTCGACGGGACGGAGCGCGGAAACTAACTATGGCTACACCTTC

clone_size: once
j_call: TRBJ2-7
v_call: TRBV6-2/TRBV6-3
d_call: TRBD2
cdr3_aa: CASSSGTTPYEQYF
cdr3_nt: TGTGCCAGCAGTTCCGGGACTACTCCCTACGAGCAGTACTTC

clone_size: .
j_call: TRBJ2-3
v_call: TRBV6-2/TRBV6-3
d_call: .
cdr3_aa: CASSYPPQRVSTDTQYF
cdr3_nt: TGTGCCAGCAGTTACCCCCCACAGCGGGTCAGCACAGATACGCAGTATTTT

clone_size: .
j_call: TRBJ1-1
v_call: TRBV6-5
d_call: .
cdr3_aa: CASQIRAGTEAFF
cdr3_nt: TGTGCCAGCCAAATCCGGGCTGGCACTGAAGCTTTCTTT

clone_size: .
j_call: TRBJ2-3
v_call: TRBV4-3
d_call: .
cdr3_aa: CASSQAGHPEATDTQYF
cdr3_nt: TGCGCCAGCAGCCAAGCGGGACACCCAGAGGCCACAGATACGCAGTATTTT

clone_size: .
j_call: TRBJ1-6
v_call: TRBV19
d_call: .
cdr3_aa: CASQTGGSPLHF
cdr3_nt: TGTGCCAGTCAAACAGGAGGGTCACCCCTCCACTTT

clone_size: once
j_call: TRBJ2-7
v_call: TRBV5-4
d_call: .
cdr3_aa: CASSLLLVGDEQYF
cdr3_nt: TGTGCCAGCAGCTTACTCCTAGTTGGTGACGAGCAGTACTTC

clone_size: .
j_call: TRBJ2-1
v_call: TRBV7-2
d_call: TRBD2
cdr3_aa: CASSSRRSGGPGNEQFF
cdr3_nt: TGTGCCAGCAGCTCCCGGAGGAGCGGGGGGCCGGGGAATGAGCAGTTCTTC

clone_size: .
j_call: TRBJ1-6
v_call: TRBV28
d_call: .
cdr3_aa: CASSFDRDSPLHF
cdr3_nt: TGTGCCAGCAGTTTCGACCGGGATTCACCCCTCCACTTT

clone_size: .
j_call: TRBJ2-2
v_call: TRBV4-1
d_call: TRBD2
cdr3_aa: CASSRVAGVNTGELFF
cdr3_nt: TGCGCCAGCAGTCGGGTAGCGGGTGTAAACACCGGGGAGCTGTTTTTT

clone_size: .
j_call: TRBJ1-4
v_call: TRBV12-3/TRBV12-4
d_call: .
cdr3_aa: CASSPDPQISLFF
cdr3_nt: TGTGCCAGCAGTCCGGATCCACAGATATCTCTGTTTTTT

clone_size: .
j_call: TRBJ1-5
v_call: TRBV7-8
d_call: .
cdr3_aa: CASSSQLGPGNSNQPQHF
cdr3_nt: TGTGCCAGCAGCTCCCAGCTCGGGCCAGGGAATAGCAATCAGCCCCAGCATTTT

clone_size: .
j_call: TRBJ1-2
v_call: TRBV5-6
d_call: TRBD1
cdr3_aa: CASSPMGEQGFLYGYTF
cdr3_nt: TGTGCCAGCAGCCCCATGGGAGAACAGGGGTTCCTCTATGGCTACACCTTC

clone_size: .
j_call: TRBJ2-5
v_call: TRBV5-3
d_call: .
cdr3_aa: CARIGTQYF
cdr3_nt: TGTGCCAGAATTGGGACCCAGTACTTC

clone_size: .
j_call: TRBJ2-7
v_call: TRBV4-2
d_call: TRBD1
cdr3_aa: CASSQGGTGPPYEQYF
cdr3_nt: TGTGCCAGCAGCCAAGGAGGGACAGGGCCTCCCTACGAGCAGTACTTC

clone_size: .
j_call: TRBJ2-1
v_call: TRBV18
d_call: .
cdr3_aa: CASSPTTNEQFF
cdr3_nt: TGTGCCAGCTCACCGACTACCAATGAGCAGTTCTTC

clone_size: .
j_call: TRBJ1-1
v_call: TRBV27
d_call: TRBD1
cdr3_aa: CASSLFAGGLSGNTEAFF
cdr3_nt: TGTGCCAGCAGTTTATTCGCAGGGGGCCTTTCCGGGAACACTGAAGCTTTCTTT

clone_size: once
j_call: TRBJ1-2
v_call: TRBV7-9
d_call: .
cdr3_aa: CASSLAGGAYGYTF
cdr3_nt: TGTGCCAGCAGCTTAGCGGGGGGGGCCTATGGCTACACCTTC

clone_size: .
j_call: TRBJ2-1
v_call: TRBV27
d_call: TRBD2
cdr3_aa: CASSFIRRGGSNEQFF
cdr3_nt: TGTGCCAGCAGTTTCATACGGCGGGGGGGCTCCAATGAGCAGTTCTTC

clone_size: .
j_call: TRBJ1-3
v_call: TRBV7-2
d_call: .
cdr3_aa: CASSHPGPGGNTIYF
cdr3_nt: TGTGCCAGCAGTCATCCGGGCCCGGGAGGGAACACCATATATTTT

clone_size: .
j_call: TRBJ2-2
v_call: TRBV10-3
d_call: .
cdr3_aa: CAIRQDTGELFF
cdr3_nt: TGTGCCATCAGGCAAGATACCGGGGAGCTGTTTTTT

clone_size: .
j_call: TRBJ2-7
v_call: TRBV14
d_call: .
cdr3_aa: CASTLSGTPFYEQYF
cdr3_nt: TGTGCCAGCACCCTTTCCGGGACTCCTTTTTACGAGCAGTACTTC

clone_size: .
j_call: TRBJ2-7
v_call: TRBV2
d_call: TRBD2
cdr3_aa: CASRASGASSYEQYF
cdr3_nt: TGTGCCAGCAGGGCTAGCGGGGCCTCCTCCTACGAGCAGTACTTC

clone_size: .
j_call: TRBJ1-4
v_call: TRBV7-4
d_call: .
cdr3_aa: CASSLAGVPFATNEKLFF
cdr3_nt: TGTGCCAGCAGCTTAGCAGGGGTCCCCTTTGCAACTAATGAAAAACTGTTTTTT

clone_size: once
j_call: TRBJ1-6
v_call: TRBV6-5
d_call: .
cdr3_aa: CASSYGSGSPLHF
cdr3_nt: TGTGCCAGCAGTTACGGGTCCGGTTCACCCCTCCACTTT

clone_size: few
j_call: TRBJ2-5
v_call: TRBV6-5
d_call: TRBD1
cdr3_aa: CASSYSTGSGGETQYF
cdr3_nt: TGTGCCAGCAGTTACTCGACAGGGAGTGGAGGAGAGACCCAGTACTTC

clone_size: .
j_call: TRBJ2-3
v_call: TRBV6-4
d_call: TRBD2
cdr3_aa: CASSPLAGTTDTQYF
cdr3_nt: TGTGCCAGCAGTCCACTAGCGGGAACAACAGATACGCAGTATTTT

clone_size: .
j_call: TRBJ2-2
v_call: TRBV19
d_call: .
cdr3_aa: CASSRGRAYRFTGELFF
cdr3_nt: TGTGCCAGTAGTCGGGGGCGAGCCTATCGATTCACCGGGGAGCTGTTTTTT

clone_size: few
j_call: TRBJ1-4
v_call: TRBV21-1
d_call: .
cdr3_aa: CASSKDWGKGPHNEKLFF
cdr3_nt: TGTGCCAGCAGCAAAGACTGGGGGAAGGGTCCCCACAATGAAAAACTGTTTTTT